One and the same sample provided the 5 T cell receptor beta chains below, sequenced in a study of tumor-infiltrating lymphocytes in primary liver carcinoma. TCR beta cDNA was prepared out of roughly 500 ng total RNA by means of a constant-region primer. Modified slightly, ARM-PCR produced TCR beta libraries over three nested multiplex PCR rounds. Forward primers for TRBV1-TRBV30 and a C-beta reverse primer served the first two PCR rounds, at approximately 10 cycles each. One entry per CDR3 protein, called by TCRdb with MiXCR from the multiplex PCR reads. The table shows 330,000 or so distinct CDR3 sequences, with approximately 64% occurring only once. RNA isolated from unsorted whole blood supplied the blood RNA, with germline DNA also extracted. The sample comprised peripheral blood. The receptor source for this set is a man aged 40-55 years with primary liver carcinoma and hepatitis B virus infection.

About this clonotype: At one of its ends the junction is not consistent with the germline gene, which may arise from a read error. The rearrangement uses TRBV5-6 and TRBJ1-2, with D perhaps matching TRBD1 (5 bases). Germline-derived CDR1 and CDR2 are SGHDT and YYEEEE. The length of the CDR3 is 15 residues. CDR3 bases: TGTGCCAGCAGCTTGACAGGCGAATCTCCCTATGGCTACAGCTTC. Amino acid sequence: CASSLTGESPYGYSF.

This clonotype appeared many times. CDR3 sequence reads: CASRDRGTEAFF. In DNA form, the CDR3 reads TGTGCCAGCAGAGACAGGGGAACTGAAGCTTTCTTT. The chain combines TRBV6-5 with TRBJ1-1, with TRBD1 matching over 8 bases. The V and J ends lost 6 bases and 5 bases, in that order; junction bases with no gene match: 2. CDR1 and CDR2 from the germline V gene are MNHEY and SVGAGI. CDR3 size: 12 residues.

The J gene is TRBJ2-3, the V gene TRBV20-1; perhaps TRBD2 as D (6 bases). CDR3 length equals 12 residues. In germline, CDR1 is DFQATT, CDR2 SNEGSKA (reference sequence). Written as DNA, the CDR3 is TGCAGGGGGGACTTTGGAACAGATACGCAGTATTTT. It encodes CRGDFGTDTQYF.

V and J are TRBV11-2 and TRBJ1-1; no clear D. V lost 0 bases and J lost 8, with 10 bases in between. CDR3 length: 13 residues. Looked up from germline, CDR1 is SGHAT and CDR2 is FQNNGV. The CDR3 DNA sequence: TGTGCCAGCAGCTTAGATCGCTCCTGGGAAGCTTTCTTT. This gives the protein CASSLDRSWEAFF.

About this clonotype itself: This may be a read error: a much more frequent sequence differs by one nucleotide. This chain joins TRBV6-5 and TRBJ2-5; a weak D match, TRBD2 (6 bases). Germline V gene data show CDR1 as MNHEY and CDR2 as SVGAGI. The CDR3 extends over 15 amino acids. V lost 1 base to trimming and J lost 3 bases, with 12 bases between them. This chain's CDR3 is CASSYWPSEEETQYF. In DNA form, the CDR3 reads TGTGCCAGCAGTTACTGGCCTAGCGAAGAAGAGACCCAGTACTTC.